This T cell receptor beta chain appears in the sequencing data of a study of CD4 T cells in relation to SARS-CoV-2 and coronaviruses. Overall study context: TCR beta CDR3s were sequenced after roughly ten-day antigen culture of PBMCs. Two subjects were Hispanic; patients were roughly 8 males and 4 females. The restricting HLA molecule for shared crossreactive spike epitopes was mapped.

Turning to this clone: The antigen remains unidentified.

Profiled with immunoSEQ multiplex PCR; TCRdb holds only in-frame clones, not every one. Of some 43,000 clones detected, around 79% appear once; the ten largest clones hold about 1.5%. CDR1 and CDR2 (germline): LGHNA, YNFKEQ. The V end was cut by 3 bases, the J end by 4 bases, with 8 bases between. The length of the CDR3 is 13 residues. Sequencing was performed on naive CD4+ T cells from PBMCs, cultured in vitro. Stated subset: naive CD4+ T cells isolated by negative enrichment. J is TRBJ2-3 and V is TRBV4-2; D is unclear. The clonotype was recovered from an adult with COVID-19. CDR3 bases: TGTGCCAGCAGCCAGGCTTGGGCAGATACGCAGTATTTT. Protein product: CASSQAWADTQYF.